The T cell receptor beta chain under discussion was sequenced for a study of blood T cell repertoires in COVID-19. On the study more broadly: Whether acute or convalescent, the COVID-19 samples came from the United States, Italy and Spain. The cDNA or gDNA used as material had been derived from T cells, B-cell-depleted T cells, or PBMCs.

As originally analysed: Using reference gene primer amplification, nucleated cell counts were estimated. The data were produced by immunoSEQ multiplex PCR, yet TCRdb's version contains in-frame clones alone and is incomplete. The DNA gave D and trimming, while V, J and clone size come from that table. The sample contains 110,000 to 150,000 clones, roughly 88% of which appear only once. Before being deemed recovered, Cohort 3 donors had two negative PCRs, clearance, or symptom resolution. The CDR3 has 13 residues. V lost 4 bases, J lost 2 bases, and 6 bases lay in between. The receptor comes from a man aged 50-60 years who had recovered from COVID-19. The source material was PBMCs or T cells enriched from blood (not recorded which). V gene TRBV12-3 or TRBV12-4 combines with J gene TRBJ2-4; D might be TRBD1 (5 bases). The CDR3 region is CASSSGSKNIQYF. In DNA form, the CDR3 reads TGTGCCAGCAGTTCAGGGTCCAAAAACATTCAGTACTTC.